One and the same sample provided the 28 T cell receptor beta chains below, sequenced in a study of blood T cell repertoires in COVID-19. Only in-frame clones appear in the TCRdb table, and some are missing; sequencing was by immunoSEQ multiplex PCR. The repertoire holds roughly 150,000 clones, with over 80% as singletons. Sequencing was carried out using peripheral blood. The receptor source for this set is a woman older than 75 with acute or convalescent COVID-19.

The chain has TRBV7-6 and TRBJ1-3, with 7 nucleotides matching TRBD1. The CDR3 consists of 22 residues. After removal of 1 base from V and 0 bases from J, the junction contained 21 bases not matched to a gene. Germline CDR1 reads SGHVS; CDR2 reads FNYEAQ. This CDR3 is CASSLDPGGRRRPYSSGNTIYF. DNA for the CDR3: TGTGCCAGCAGCTTAGACCCAGGGGGGCGACGCCGGCCTTATAGCTCTGGAAACACCATATATTTT.

The chain recombines TRBV30 with TRBJ2-7; weak D call: TRBD1 (6 bases). From germline, CDR1 is GTSNPN and CDR2 SVGIG (reference sequence). There are 13 residues in the CDR3. V lost 2 bases to trimming and J lost 2 bases, with 10 bases between them. In DNA, the CDR3 is TGTGCCTGGAGTCTACAGGGTACCTACGAGCAGTACTTC. As protein: CAWSLQGTYEQYF.

V usage is TRBV30 and J usage is TRBJ1-6, with TRBD1 identical over 7 bases. The J segment lost 9 bases and the V segment lost 3 bases, leaving 17 bases of the junction unmatched. CDR1 GTSNPN and CDR2 SVGIG come from the germline V gene (reference sequence). This CDR3 is 17 amino acids long. The CDR3: CAWSGRQGSYSFSPLHF. CDR3 DNA: TGTGCCTGGAGCGGACGACAGGGTAGTTACAGCTTTTCACCCCTCCACTTT.

The chain recombines TRBV10-1 with TRBJ2-3; 7 bases are a match to TRBD1. The CDR3 consists of 15 residues. Germline-derived CDR1 and CDR2 are WNHNN and SYGVQD (reference sequence). V shed 6 bases, J shed 1 base, and the junction held 7 bases outside the gene matches. CDR3 residues: CASRHQGVGTDTQYF. The CDR3 bases are TGCGCCAGCAGGCACCAGGGGGTTGGCACAGATACGCAGTATTTT.

This rearrangement joins TRBV5-5 to TRBJ1-5, with 8 bases matching TRBD1. The CDR3 extends over 16 amino acids. Per the germline V gene, CDR1 is SGHKS and CDR2 is YYEKEE (reference sequence). V shed 3 bases and J 3 bases; nucleotides not matched to a gene: 8. The CDR3 loop is CASSSGQGATNQPQHF. The CDR3 DNA is TGTGCCAGCAGCTCCGGCCAGGGGGCGACCAATCAGCCCCAGCATTTT.

This clone was counted once. The chain employs TRBV25-1 and TRBJ2-7, with TRBD1 identical over 9 bases. The germline V gene has CDR1 MGHDK and CDR2 SYGVNS. This CDR3 is 14 amino acids long. J gave up 4 bases and V 2 bases, and 3 bases lay outside the gene matches. DNA of the CDR3: TGTGCCAGCAGTGAACCGGGACAGGGTTACGAGCAGTACTTC. This encodes CASSEPGQGYEQYF.

V usage is TRBV9 and J usage is TRBJ2-7, with 9 bases matching TRBD1. The germline CDR1 and CDR2 sequences are SGDLS and YYNGEE. Losses at the gene ends were 8 bases for V and 5 bases for J; bases not matched to a gene: 11. The CDR3 is made up of 14 amino acids. The CDR3 reads CASAPGQGFNEQYF. The CDR3 nucleotides read TGTGCCAGTGCCCCAGGACAGGGGTTTAACGAGCAGTACTTC.

V usage is TRBV15 and J usage is TRBJ1-2; 9 bases are shared with TRBD1. V was clipped by 4 bases and J by 8 bases; unmatched bases: 14. The CDR3 is made up of 16 amino acids. Germline assignment: CDR1 LNHNV and CDR2 YYDKDF (reference sequence). CDR3 sequence: CATSKNHPGQGYGYTF. DNA of the CDR3: TGTGCCACCAGCAAGAATCATCCAGGACAGGGGTACGGCTACACCTTC.

The rearrangement links TRBV29-1 to TRBJ2-3, with 7 bases lining up with TRBD1. V lost 6 bases, J lost 1 base, and 7 bases stayed unmatched. This CDR3 has 14 amino acids. CDR1 SQVTM and CDR2 ANQGSEA come from the germline V gene. Here the CDR3 reads CSVEPGGGTDTQYF. CDR3 coding DNA: TGCAGCGTAGAACCAGGGGGTGGCACAGATACGCAGTATTTT.

The chain couples TRBV23-1 to TRBJ1-3; a weak D match, TRBD1 (5 bases). TRBV23-1 belongs to the ORF category, with a function that is uncertain. This CDR3 comprises 14 residues. With 6 bases removed from V and 0 bases from J, the gap between germline ends came to 9 bases. This CDR3 is CASSRGCSGNTIYF. The CDR3 DNA follows: TGCGCCAGCAGCCGGGGGTGCTCTGGAAACACCATATATTTT.

The chain carries TRBV19 and TRBJ1-1; 11 bases are a match to TRBD1. J lost 0 bases, V lost 8 bases, and 8 bases had no gene match. Germline V gene sequence: CDR1 LNHDA, CDR2 SQIVND (reference sequence). The CDR3 is 16 amino acids. Here the CDR3 reads CASGQGALLLNTEAFF. The CDR3, as DNA: TGTGCCAGTGGACAGGGGGCGCTTCTTTTGAACACTGAAGCTTTCTTT.

The CDR3 is CASSPGTGLFQPQHF. CDR3 nucleotide sequence: TGTGCCAGCAGTCCCGGGACAGGGCTTTTCCAGCCCCAGCATTTT. The V call is TRBV6-5, the J call TRBJ1-5; 9 bases align to TRBD1. Germline values: CDR1 MNHEY, CDR2 SVGAGI. The CDR3 runs 15 residues. The ends lost 5 bases at V and 7 bases at J; junction bases unmatched: 9.

The V gene is TRBV6-2 or TRBV6-3, the J gene TRBJ2-7, with a weak D call TRBD2 (6 bases). V lost 6 bases and J lost 2, with 17 bases in between. This CDR3 comprises 15 residues. Per germline, CDR1 MNHEY and CDR2 SVGEGT. CDR3 nucleotide sequence: TGTGCCAGCAGCCCAAGGCGTAGCGGAACCTACGAGCAGTACTTC. Translated, it gives CASSPRRSGTYEQYF.

The chain combines TRBV19 with TRBJ2-2, with D uncertain. Trimming removed 0 bases at V and 5 bases at J, with 7 bases between. Looked up from germline, CDR1 is LNHDA and CDR2 is SQIVND (reference sequence). The CDR3 has 14 residues. The CDR3 region is CASSIDRRTGELFF. DNA for the CDR3: TGTGCCAGTAGTATAGATCGCAGGACCGGGGAGCTGTTTTTT.

The chain uses TRBV12-5 and TRBJ1-2; D is perhaps TRBD1 (5 bases). The CDR3 runs to 15 residues. The germline V gene encodes CDR1 LGHNT and CDR2 FRNRAP. Trimming took off 7 bases at V and 4 bases at J, with 19 bases between the two ends. This chain's CDR3 is CASATLAGGGYGYTF. The CDR3 DNA reads TGTGCTAGTGCCACCCTCGCGGGGGGAGGCTATGGCTACACCTTC.

The chain uses TRBV10-3 and TRBJ1-5, with D possibly being TRBD1 (5 bases). The CDR3 extends over 17 amino acids. Looked up from germline, CDR1 is ENHRY and CDR2 is SYGVKD. Trimming shortened V by 6 bases and J by 0 bases, and 18 bases separated the two germline ends. CDR3 coding DNA: TGTGCCATCAGGGGGCTCCGACGGAATATTAGCAATCAGCCCCAGCATTTT. Protein: CAIRGLRRNISNQPQHF.

The chain employs TRBV3-1 (or the pseudogene TRBV3-2) and TRBJ1-6; 7 bases match TRBD1. Germline CDR1 is LGHDT and CDR2 is YNNKEL (reference sequence). This CDR3 has 14 residues. Germline trimming cut 6 bases from V and 7 bases from J; bases unmatched to any gene: 6. As DNA, the CDR3 is TGTGCCAGCAGTCACAGGGGTGAAAATTCACCCCTCCACTTT. Its protein product is CASSHRGENSPLHF.

The J gene is TRBJ1-2, the V gene TRBV7-9; 7 bases map to TRBD1. The V gene's germline CDR1 is SEHNR and CDR2 FQNEAQ (reference sequence). This CDR3 is built from 14 residues. V lost 4 bases to trimming and J lost 6 bases; unmatched junction nucleotides: 8. The CDR3 region is CASSSFGTGDGYTF. The CDR3, as DNA: TGTGCCAGCAGCTCTTTTGGAACAGGGGATGGCTACACCTTC.

The CDR3 protein is CAISNRGRPGNTIYF. The DNA of the CDR3 is TGTGCCATCTCCAATAGAGGGCGTCCTGGAAACACCATATATTTT. The chain combines TRBV11-3 with TRBJ1-3; D gene ambiguous. CDR1 is SGHNT, CDR2 YENEEA, per germline. The CDR3 is made up of 15 amino acids. Deletions cut 10 bases from V and 2 bases from J, with 18 bases between. The full variable domain, its missing parts supplied by reference TRBV11-3 and TRBJ1-3, is EAGVVQSPRYKIIEKKQPVAFWCNPISGHNTLYWYLQNLGQGPELLIRYENEEAVDDSQLPKDRFSAERLKGVDSTLKIQPAELGDSAVYLCAISNRGRPGNTIYFGEGSWLTVV.

The chain is built from TRBV6-2 or TRBV6-3 and TRBJ2-1; 8 bases are shared with TRBD1. V gave up 4 bases and J gave up 6 bases; unmatched junction bases: 17. Germline CDR1 is MNHEY and CDR2 is SVGEGT. The length of the CDR3 is 18 residues. CDR3 sequence: CASSFLLDRGLVGNEQFF. As DNA, the CDR3 is TGTGCCAGCAGTTTCCTCCTAGACAGGGGTTTGGTAGGCAATGAGCAGTTCTTC.

This chain links TRBV29-1 with TRBJ2-2, with D maybe TRBD1 (5 bases). This CDR3 comprises 15 residues. The V gene lost 6 bases and the J gene lost 0 bases, with 14 bases spanning the gap. In germline, CDR1 is SQVTM, CDR2 ANQGSEA. In DNA, the CDR3 is TGCAGCGTCACGCACAAAGGGGCGAACACCGGGGAGCTGTTTTTT. This translates into CSVTHKGANTGELFF.

This CDR3 is CASSGQPNTEAFF. Here the CDR3 DNA reads TGTGCCAGCAGCGGACAGCCGAACACTGAAGCTTTCTTT. The rearrangement uses TRBV12-3 or TRBV12-4 and TRBJ1-1; D is possibly TRBD1 (6 bases). V lost 6 bases, J lost 1 base, and 9 bases lay in between. This CDR3 is 13 amino acids long.

The chain links TRBV5-1 to TRBJ1-4; 10 bases are a match to TRBD1. V lost 0 bases to trimming and J lost 7 bases; unmatched junction nucleotides: 3. From germline, CDR1 is SGHRS and CDR2 YFSETQ. The CDR3 extends over 15 amino acids. CDR3 DNA: TGCGCCAGCAGCTTGGCTGGGACAGGGGCTGAAAAACTGTTTTTT. It is translated as CASSLAGTGAEKLFF.

Note on this clone: A read error may account for a junction end that differs from germline. V usage is TRBV12-3 or TRBV12-4 and J usage is TRBJ1-5; D is possibly TRBD1 (5 bases). The CDR3 has 12 amino acids. The CDR3 protein is CASSREFGGTRF. The DNA for the CDR3 is TGTGCCAGCAGCCGGGAATTTGGCGGGACCCGTTTT.

This clone was counted a few times. The rearrangement joins TRBV30 to TRBJ1-2, with D uncertain. Germline V lookup: CDR1 GTSNPN, CDR2 SVGIG (reference sequence). V was trimmed by 0 bases and J by 4 bases, leaving 15 bases between them. CDR3 length: 15 amino acids. The CDR3 loop reads CAWSVPGSPVYGYTF. In nucleotides, the CDR3 is TGTGCCTGGAGTGTGCCGGGGTCCCCTGTCTATGGCTACACCTTC.

V gene TRBV14 combines with J gene TRBJ1-1; tentative D call: TRBD1 (5 bases). V lost 5 bases to trimming and J lost 1 base, with 14 bases between them. The CDR3 has 15 amino acids. CDR1 and CDR2 from the germline V gene are SGHDN and FVKESK. CDR3 nucleotide sequence: TGTGCCAGCAGCGGAGGGGTGGTCGGGAACACTGAAGCTTTCTTT. It is translated as CASSGGVVGNTEAFF.

The rearrangement uses TRBV5-1 and TRBJ2-1, with 9 nucleotides matching TRBD1. Trimming removed 0 bases from V and 2 bases from J; junction bases left unmatched: 6. Germline CDR1 SGHRS, CDR2 YFSETQ. CDR3 length: 17 residues. DNA for the CDR3: TGCGCCAGCAGCTTGGCCTTGGGGGACAGGGCCTACAATGAGCAGTTCTTC. This encodes CASSLALGDRAYNEQFF.

The rearrangement uses TRBV6-6 and TRBJ1-1; 9 bases align to TRBD1. CDR3 length equals 14 residues. V shed 5 bases and J 1 base; nucleotides not matched to a gene: 2. Germline CDR1 MNHNY, CDR2 SVGAGI (reference sequence). The CDR3 reads CASSPGQGNTEAFF. The CDR3 DNA reads TGTGCCAGCAGTCCGGGACAGGGGAACACTGAAGCTTTCTTT.